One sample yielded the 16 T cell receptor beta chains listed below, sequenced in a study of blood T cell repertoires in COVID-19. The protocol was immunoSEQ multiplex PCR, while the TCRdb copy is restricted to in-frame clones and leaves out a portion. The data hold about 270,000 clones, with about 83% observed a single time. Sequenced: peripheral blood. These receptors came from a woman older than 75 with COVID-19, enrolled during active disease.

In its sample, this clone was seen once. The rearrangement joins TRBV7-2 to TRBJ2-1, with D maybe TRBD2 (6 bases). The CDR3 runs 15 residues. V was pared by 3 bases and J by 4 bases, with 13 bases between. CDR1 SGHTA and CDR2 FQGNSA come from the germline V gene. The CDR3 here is CASSFGRGGYNEQFF. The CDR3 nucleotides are TGTGCCAGCAGCTTCGGGCGGGGTGGATACAATGAGCAGTTCTTC.

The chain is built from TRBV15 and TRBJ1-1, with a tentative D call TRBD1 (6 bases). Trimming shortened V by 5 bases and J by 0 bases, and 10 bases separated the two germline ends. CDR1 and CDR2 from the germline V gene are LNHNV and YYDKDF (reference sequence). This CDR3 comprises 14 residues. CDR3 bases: TGTGCCACCAGCGTAAGGGGGTTGAACACTGAAGCTTTCTTT. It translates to CATSVRGLNTEAFF.

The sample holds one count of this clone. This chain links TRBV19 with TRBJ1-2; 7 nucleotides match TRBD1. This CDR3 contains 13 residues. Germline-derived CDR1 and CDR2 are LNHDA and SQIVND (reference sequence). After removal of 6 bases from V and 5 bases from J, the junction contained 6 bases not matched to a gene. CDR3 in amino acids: CASRPGQLYGYTF. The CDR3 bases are TGTGCCAGTAGACCGGGACAGTTATATGGCTACACCTTC. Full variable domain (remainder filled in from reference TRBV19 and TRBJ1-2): DGGITQSPKYLFRKEGQNVTLSCEQNLNHDAMYWYRQDPGQGLRLIYYSQIVNDFQKGDIAEGYSVSREKKESFPLTVTSAQKNPTAFYLCASRPGQLYGYTFGSGTRLTVV.

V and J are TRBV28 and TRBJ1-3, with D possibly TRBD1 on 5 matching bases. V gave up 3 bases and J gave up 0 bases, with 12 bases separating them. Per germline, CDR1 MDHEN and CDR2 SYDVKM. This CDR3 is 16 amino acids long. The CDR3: CASSFTGDDSGNTIYF. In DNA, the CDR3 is TGTGCCAGCAGTTTCACGGGGGACGACTCTGGAAACACCATATATTTT.

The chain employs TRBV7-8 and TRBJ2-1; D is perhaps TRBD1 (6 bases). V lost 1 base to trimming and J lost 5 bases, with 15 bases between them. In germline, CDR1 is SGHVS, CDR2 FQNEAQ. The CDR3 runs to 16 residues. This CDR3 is CASSLESRTVNNEQFF. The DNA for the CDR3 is TGTGCCAGCAGCTTAGAATCTAGGACAGTAAACAATGAGCAGTTCTTC.

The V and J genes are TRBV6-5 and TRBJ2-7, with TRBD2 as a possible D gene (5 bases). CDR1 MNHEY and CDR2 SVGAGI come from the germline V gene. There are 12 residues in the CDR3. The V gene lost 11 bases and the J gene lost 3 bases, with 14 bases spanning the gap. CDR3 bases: TGTGCCCTATCGGACTCCGACTACGAGCAGTACGTC. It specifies CALSDSDYEQYV.

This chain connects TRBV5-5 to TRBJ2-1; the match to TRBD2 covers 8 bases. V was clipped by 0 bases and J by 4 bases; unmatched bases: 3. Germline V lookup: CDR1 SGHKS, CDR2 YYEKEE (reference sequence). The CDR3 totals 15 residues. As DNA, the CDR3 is TGTGCCAGCAGCTTGGAGCGGGGGAGTTACAATGAGCAGTTCTTC. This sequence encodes CASSLERGSYNEQFF.

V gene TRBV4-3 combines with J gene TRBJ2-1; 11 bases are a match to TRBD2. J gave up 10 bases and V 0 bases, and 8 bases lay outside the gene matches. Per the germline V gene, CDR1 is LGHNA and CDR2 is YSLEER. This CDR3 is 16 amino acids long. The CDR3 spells CASSQEWTSGPWEQFF. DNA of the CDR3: TGCGCCAGCAGCCAAGAATGGACTAGCGGGCCTTGGGAGCAGTTCTTC.

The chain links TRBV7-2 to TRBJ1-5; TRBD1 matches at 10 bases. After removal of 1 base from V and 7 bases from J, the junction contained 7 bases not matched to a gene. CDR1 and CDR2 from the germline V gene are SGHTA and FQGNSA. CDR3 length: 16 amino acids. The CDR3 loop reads CASSLVPGTGAQPQHF. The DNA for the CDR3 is TGTGCCAGCAGCTTAGTGCCCGGGACAGGGGCCCAGCCCCAGCATTTT.

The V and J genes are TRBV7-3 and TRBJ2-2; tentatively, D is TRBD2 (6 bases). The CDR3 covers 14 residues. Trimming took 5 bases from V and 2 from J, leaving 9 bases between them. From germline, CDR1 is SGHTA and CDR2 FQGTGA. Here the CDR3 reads CASSTGLNTGELFF. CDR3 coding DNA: TGTGCCAGCAGCACGGGACTTAACACCGGGGAGCTGTTTTTT.

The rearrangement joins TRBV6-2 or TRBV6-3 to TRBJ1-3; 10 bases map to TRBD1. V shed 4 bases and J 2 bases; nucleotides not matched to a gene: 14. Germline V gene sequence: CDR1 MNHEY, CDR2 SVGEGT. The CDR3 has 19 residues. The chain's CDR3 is CASSFAGQGKPGAGNTIYF. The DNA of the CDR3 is TGTGCCAGCAGTTTCGCGGGACAGGGGAAACCAGGAGCTGGAAACACCATATATTTT.

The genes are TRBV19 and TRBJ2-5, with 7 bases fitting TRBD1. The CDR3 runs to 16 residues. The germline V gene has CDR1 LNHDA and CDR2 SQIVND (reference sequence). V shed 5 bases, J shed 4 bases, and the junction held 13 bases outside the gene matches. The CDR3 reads CASSVQGQISLETQYF. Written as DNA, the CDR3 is TGTGCCAGTAGTGTACAGGGGCAGATCTCTTTAGAGACCCAGTACTTC.

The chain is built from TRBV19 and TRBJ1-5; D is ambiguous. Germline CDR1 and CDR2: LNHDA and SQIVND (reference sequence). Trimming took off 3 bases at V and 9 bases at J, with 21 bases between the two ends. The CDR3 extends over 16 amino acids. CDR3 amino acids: CASSIAEDSSVGPQHF. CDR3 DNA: TGTGCCAGTAGTATCGCGGAGGACTCGTCCGTGGGGCCCCAGCATTTT.

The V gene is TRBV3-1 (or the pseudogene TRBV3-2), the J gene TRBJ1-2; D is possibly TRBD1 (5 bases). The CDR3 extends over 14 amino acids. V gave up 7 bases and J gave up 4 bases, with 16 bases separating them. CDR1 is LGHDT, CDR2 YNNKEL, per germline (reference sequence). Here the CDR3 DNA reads TGTGCCAGCACCCCAACGGGGGGAGGCTATGGCTACACCTTC. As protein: CASTPTGGGYGYTF.

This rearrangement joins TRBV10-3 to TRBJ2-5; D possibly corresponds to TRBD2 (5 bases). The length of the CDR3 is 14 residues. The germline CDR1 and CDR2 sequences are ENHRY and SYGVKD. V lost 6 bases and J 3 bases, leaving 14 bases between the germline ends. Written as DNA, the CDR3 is TGTGCCATCAGCCTTGGACTGTTCGAAGAGACCCAGTACTTC. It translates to CAISLGLFEETQYF.

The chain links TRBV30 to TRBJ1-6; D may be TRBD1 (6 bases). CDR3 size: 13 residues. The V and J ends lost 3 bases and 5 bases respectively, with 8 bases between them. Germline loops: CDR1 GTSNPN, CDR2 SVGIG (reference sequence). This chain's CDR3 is CAWRGHDNSPLHF. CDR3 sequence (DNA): TGTGCCTGGAGGGGACACGATAATTCACCCCTCCACTTT.